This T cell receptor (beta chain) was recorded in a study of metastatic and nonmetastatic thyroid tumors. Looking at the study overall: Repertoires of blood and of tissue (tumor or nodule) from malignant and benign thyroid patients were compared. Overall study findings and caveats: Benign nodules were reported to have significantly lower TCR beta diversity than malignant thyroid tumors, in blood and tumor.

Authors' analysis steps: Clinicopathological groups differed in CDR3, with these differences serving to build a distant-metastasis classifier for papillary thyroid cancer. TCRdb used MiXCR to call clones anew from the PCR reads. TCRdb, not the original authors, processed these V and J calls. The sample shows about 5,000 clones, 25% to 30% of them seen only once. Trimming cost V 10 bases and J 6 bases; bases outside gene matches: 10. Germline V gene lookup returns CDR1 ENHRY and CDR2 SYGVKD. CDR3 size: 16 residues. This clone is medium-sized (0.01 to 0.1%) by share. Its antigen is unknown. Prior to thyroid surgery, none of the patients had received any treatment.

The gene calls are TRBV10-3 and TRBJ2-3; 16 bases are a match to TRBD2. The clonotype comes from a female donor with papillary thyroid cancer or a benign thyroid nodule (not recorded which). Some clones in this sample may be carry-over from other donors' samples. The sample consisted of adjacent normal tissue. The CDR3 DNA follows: TGTGCCACGAACCCGGGACTAGCGGGAGGGGGGGATACGCAGTATTTT. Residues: CATNPGLAGGGDTQYF.